The next 6 T cell receptor beta chains were all read from a single sample in a study of cytomegalovirus exposure and HLA in healthy donors. Sequenced by immunoSEQ multiplex PCR; TCRdb stores in-frame clones only, minus some. The data hold some 160,000 clones, with more than 70% observed a single time. Specimen: PBMCs. The receptors were sampled from a man aged 18 to 29 in good health and CMV-seronegative.

This rearrangement joins TRBV15 to TRBJ1-1; D is undetermined. Trimming stripped 0 bases from V and 2 bases from J, with 13 bases between. The CDR3 is 16 residues long. CDR1 is LNHNV and CDR2 is YYDKDF in the germline V gene (reference sequence). The CDR3 coding sequence is TGTGCCACCAGCAGAGATCTTGGAGGGAGAAACACTGAAGCTTTCTTT. Its translation: CATSRDLGGRNTEAFF.

The chain uses TRBV4-2 and TRBJ2-1, with 8 bases aligning to TRBD2. J gave up 8 bases and V 1 base, and 7 bases lay outside the gene matches. Germline CDR1 and CDR2: LGHNA and YNFKEQ. This CDR3 has 15 amino acids. This CDR3 is CASSQAGGGLDEQFF. Here the CDR3 DNA reads TGTGCCAGCAGCCAAGCTGGCGGGGGGCTCGATGAGCAGTTCTTC.

This chain connects TRBV10-3 to TRBJ1-1, with TRBD1 matching over 8 bases. CDR1 is ENHRY, CDR2 SYGVKD, per germline. The CDR3 runs to 15 residues. The junction had 11 bases not matched to a gene; V was cut back by 7 bases and J by 4 bases. The CDR3 DNA reads TGTGCCATCATCCAGGGGGCTATCGGGAGCACTGAAGCTTTCTTT. The encoded protein is CAIIQGAIGSTEAFF.

This clone is a singleton in its sample. The chain combines TRBV10-1 with TRBJ2-3, with TRBD1 matching 7 bases. The ends lost 6 bases at V and 2 bases at J; junction bases unmatched: 5. This CDR3 is 14 amino acids long. CDR1 is WNHNN, CDR2 SYGVQD, per germline (reference sequence). CDR3 in amino acids: CASSTGTATDTQYF. As DNA, the CDR3 is TGCGCCAGCAGCACCGGGACAGCCACAGATACGCAGTATTTT.

A few counts support this clone. This chain links TRBV6-5 with TRBJ1-2; possible D gene TRBD1, 6 bases. From germline, CDR1 is MNHEY and CDR2 SVGAGI. V lost 6 bases to trimming and J lost 4 bases, with 12 bases between them. The CDR3 sequence is 13 residues long. The CDR3 spells CASSPRDTYGYTF. The CDR3 bases are TGTGCCAGCAGCCCCCGGGACACCTATGGCTACACCTTC.

The V call is TRBV7-8, the J call TRBJ2-7; TRBD1 aligns across 10 bases. CDR3 size: 17 residues. Germline V gene data show CDR1 as SGHVS and CDR2 as FQNEAQ. Trimming took 5 bases from V and 1 from J; bases not matched to a gene: 11. The CDR3 region has the DNA TGTGCCAGCAGCACCCGATTGGACAGGGGGATATCCTACGAGCAGTACGTC. Translating gives CASSTRLDRGISYEQYV.